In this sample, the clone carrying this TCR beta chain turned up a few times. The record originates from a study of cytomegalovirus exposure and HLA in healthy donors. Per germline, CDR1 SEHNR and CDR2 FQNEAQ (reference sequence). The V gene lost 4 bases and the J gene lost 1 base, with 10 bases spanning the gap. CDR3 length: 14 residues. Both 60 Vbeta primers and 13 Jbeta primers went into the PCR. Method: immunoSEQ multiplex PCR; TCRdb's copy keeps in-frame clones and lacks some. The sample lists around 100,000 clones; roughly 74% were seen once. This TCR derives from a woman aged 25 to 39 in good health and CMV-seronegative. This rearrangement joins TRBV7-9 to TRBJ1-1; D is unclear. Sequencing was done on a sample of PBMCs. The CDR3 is CASSSWTANTEAFF. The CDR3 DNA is TGTGCCAGCAGCTCCTGGACTGCGAACACTGAAGCTTTCTTT.